This T cell receptor beta chain was sequenced during a study of shared clonotypes between healthy human individuals. Study findings and constraints: In a few donors, about 5% of naive CD4 clonotypes appeared in common.

Only Caucasian adults living in Nashville, Tennessee served as donors. Both subsets, CD45RA+ naive and CD45RA-negative memory, were split from the CD4+ cells. Splitting of each subset's genomic DNA was done evenly across several immunoSEQ plates. The data were produced by immunoSEQ multiplex PCR, yet TCRdb's version contains in-frame clones alone and is incomplete. The sample holds around 700,000 clones; roughly 70% are singletons and the top ten take under 2%. To note about this clone: Its target is unknown.

CDR1 MNHEY and CDR2 SVGAGI come from the germline V gene. The V end lost 5 bases, the J end lost 5 bases, and 19 bases lay between the germline ends. The CDR3 totals 15 residues. The gene calls are TRBV6-5 and TRBJ2-7; TRBD1 or TRBD2 may be the D gene (5 bases each). The receptor's source is a woman in her thirties in good health. The sample was memory CD4+ T cells sorted from blood. Documented subset: CD45RA-negative fraction. CDR3 sequence (DNA): TGTGCCAGCAGTAGAGGGGACGGCGGTAGGGACGAGCAGTACTTC. Protein product: CASSRGDGGRDEQYF.